The 3 T cell receptor beta chains below all came from one sample that was sequenced in a study of graft-versus-host responses after intestinal transplantation. TCRdb's copy holds only in-frame clones and misses some; the assay was immunoSEQ multiplex PCR. The sample lists around 45,000 clones; approximately 94% were seen once. Sequencing was performed on PBMCs, taken 330 to 350 days after intestinal transplant. Source of these receptors: a human patient who received an intestinal transplant, so some T cells may come from the graft donor.

The chain uses TRBV6-1 and TRBJ1-2, with D unresolved. The CDR3 length is 10 residues. V lost 6 bases, J lost 8 bases, and 7 bases lay in between. In germline, CDR1 is MNHNS, CDR2 SASEGT. The CDR3 loop is CASRRVGYTF. For the CDR3, the DNA is TGTGCCAGCAGAAGGGTAGGCTACACCTTC.

The V gene is TRBV2, the J gene TRBJ1-4; possible D gene TRBD1, 5 bases. CDR3 length: 16 amino acids. The germline V and J ends were trimmed by 7 bases and 8 bases, with 23 bases remaining between them. The germline CDR1 and CDR2 sequences are SNHLY and FYNNEI. In DNA form, the CDR3 reads TGTGCCAGCACCGCCCGACACTCGGGGGGTGGGGAAAAACTGTTTTTT. Residues: CASTARHSGGGEKLFF.

This chain joins TRBV7-6 and TRBJ2-7; no firm D call. Looked up from germline, CDR1 is SGHVS and CDR2 is FNYEAQ. Trimming pared 3 bases from V and 3 bases from J, leaving 12 bases between. The CDR3 consists of 14 residues. DNA for the CDR3: TGTGCCAGCAGCTTCAACACAGATTACTACGAGCAGTACTTC. This codes for CASSFNTDYYEQYF.